The entry below gives a single TCR beta chain sequence along with its context. The participants were between about 18 and 89 years old and came from 24 US areas. Allocation to cohorts depended on clinical history reported by the participants. This entry comes from a study of blood T cell repertoires in COVID-19. The overall study: Some COVID-19 samples were acute and others convalescent; all came from the United States, Italy and Spain.

Sequenced by immunoSEQ multiplex PCR; TCRdb stores in-frame clones only, minus some. The table lists about 240,000 clones, 86% of them singletons, with roughly 3.3% in the top ten. Germline V lookup: CDR1 SGHNT, CDR2 YENEEA. Trimming pared 1 base from V and 2 bases from J, leaving 11 bases between. CDR3 length: 15 residues. This clonotype originated in a woman aged 40 to 50 with acute COVID-19. The chain is built from TRBV11-3 and TRBJ2-5; D is perhaps TRBD2 (5 bases). The material sequenced was PBMCs or T cells enriched from blood (not recorded which). The CDR3 DNA follows: TGTGCCAGCAGCTTAGGGTTTTCGGGGCAAGAGACCCAGTACTTC. Protein sequence: CASSLGFSGQETQYF. Full variable domain (remainder filled in from reference TRBV11-3 and TRBJ2-5): EAGVVQSPRYKIIEKKQPVAFWCNPISGHNTLYWYLQNLGQGPELLIRYENEEAVDDSQLPKDRFSAERLKGVDSTLKIQPAELGDSAVYLCASSLGFSGQETQYFGPGTRLLVL.